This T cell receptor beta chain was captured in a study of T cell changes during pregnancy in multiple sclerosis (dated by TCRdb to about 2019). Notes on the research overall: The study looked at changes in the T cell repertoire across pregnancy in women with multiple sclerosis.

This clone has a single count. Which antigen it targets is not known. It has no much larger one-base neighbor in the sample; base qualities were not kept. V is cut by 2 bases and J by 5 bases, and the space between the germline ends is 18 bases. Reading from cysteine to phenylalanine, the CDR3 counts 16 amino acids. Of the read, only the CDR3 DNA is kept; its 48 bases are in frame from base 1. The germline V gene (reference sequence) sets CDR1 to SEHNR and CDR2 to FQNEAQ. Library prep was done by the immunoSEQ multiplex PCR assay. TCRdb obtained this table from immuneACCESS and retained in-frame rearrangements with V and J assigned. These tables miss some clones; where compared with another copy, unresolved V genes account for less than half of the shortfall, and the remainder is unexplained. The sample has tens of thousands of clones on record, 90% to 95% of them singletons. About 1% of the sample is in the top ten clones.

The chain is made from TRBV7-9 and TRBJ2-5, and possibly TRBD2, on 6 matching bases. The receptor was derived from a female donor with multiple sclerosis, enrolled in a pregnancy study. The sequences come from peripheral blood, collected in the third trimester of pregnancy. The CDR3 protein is CASSLSPVREYETQYF. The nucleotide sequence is TGTGCCAGCAGCTTATCCCCGGTACGGGAGTACGAGACCCAGTACTTC.